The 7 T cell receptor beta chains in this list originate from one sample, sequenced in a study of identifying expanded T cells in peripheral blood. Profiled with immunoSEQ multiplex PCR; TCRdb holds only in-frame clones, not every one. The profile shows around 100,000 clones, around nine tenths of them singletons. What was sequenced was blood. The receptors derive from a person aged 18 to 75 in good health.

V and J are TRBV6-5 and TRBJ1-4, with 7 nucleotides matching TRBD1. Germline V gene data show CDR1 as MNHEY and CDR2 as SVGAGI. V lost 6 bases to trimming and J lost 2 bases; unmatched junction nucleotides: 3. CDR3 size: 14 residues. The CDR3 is CASREDRTNEKLFF. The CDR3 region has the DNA TGTGCCAGCAGAGAGGACAGGACTAATGAAAAACTGTTTTTT.

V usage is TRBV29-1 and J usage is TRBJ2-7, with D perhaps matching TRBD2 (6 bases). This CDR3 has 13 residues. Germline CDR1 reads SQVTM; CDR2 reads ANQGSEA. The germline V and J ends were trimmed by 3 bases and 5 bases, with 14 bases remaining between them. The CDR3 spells CSVEGWEVHEQYF. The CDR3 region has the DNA TGCAGCGTTGAGGGGTGGGAGGTGCACGAGCAGTACTTC.

CDR3 loop: CASSATSGGLSADTQYF. The DNA of the CDR3 is TGTGCCAGCAGCGCTACTAGCGGGGGGCTAAGTGCAGATACGCAGTATTTT. The chain recombines TRBV7-9 with TRBJ2-3; TRBD2 matches 12 bases. V lost 5 bases, J lost 4 bases, and 10 bases stayed unmatched. Per germline, CDR1 SEHNR and CDR2 FQNEAQ (reference sequence). This CDR3 is built from 17 residues.

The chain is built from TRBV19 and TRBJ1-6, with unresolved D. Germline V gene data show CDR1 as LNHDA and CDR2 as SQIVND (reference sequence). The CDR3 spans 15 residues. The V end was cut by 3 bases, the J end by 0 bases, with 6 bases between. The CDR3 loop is CASSIGLSYNSPLHF. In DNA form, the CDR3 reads TGTGCCAGTAGTATTGGTCTCTCCTATAATTCACCCCTCCACTTT.

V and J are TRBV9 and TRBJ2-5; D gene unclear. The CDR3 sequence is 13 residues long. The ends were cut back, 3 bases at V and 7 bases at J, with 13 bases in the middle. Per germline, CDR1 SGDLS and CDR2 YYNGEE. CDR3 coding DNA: TGTGCCAGCAGCGGAATAGAATCGGGGACCCAGTACTTC. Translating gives CASSGIESGTQYF.

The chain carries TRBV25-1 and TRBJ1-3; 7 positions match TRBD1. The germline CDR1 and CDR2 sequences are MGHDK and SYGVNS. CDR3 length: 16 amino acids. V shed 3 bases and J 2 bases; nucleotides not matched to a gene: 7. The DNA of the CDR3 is TGTGCCAGCAGTGATTGGCAGACAGGGCCTGGAAACACCATATATTTT. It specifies CASSDWQTGPGNTIYF.

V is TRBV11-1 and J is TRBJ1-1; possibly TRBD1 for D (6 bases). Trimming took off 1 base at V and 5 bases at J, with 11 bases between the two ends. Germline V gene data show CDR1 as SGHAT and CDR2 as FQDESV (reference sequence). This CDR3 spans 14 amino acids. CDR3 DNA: TGTGCCAGCAGCTTAGTCAGGGGTGCGACTGAAGCTTTCTTT. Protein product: CASSLVRGATEAFF.